The 20 T cell receptor beta chains given below trace back to one sample, sequenced in a study of glioma-infiltrating T cells after dendritic cell vaccination. TCRdb's copy holds only in-frame clones and misses some; the assay was immunoSEQ multiplex PCR. The sample yields 100,000 or so clones, 80% to 90% seen once. Sequencing was performed on blood, taken before dendritic cell vaccination. The receptors were sampled from a human donor with glioblastoma.

CDR3 bases: TGTGCCAGTAAAGGAGGGGAGAACACTGAAGCTTTCTTT. Protein product: CASKGGENTEAFF. The chain joins TRBV19 to TRBJ1-1, with D possibly being TRBD1 (5 bases). Deletions cut 7 bases from V and 1 base from J, with 10 bases between. Germline CDR1 reads LNHDA; CDR2 reads SQIVND (reference sequence). The CDR3 has 13 residues.

The rearrangement links TRBV19 to TRBJ2-6; 10 bases are shared with TRBD1. Germline loops: CDR1 LNHDA, CDR2 SQIVND (reference sequence). This CDR3 contains 18 residues. The trim removed 6 bases at V and 4 bases at J, leaving 12 bases unmatched. CDR3 sequence: CASSLQGQGNTGANVLTF. CDR3 coding DNA: TGTGCCAGTAGCTTACAGGGACAGGGGAATACGGGGGCCAACGTCCTGACTTTC.

This clone has a single count. V is TRBV25-1 and J is TRBJ1-2; no firm D call. Germline lookup yields CDR1 MGHDK and CDR2 SYGVNS. The CDR3 covers 15 residues. Trimming shortened V by 1 base and J by 8 bases, and 17 bases separated the two germline ends. CDR3 DNA sequence: TGTGCCAGCAGTGAATCTTCGGGAGCTGGCGGGGGCTACACCTTC. This translates into CASSESSGAGGGYTF.

The rearrangement uses TRBV5-4 and TRBJ1-2, with D possibly TRBD1 on 5 matching bases. The CDR3 covers 17 residues. Looked up from germline, CDR1 is SGHNT and CDR2 is YYREEE (reference sequence). The germline V and J ends were trimmed by 3 bases and 0 bases, with 18 bases remaining between them. The CDR3 DNA is TGTGCCAGCAGCTCTATTAACCGGGCGACAGCTAACTATGGCTACACCTTC. This encodes CASSSINRATANYGYTF.

This clone was detected only once. The chain uses TRBV6-1 and TRBJ2-7, with D possibly being TRBD2 (5 bases). V dropped 2 bases and J dropped 2 bases, with 16 bases sitting between them. From germline, CDR1 is MNHNS and CDR2 SASEGT. The CDR3 length is 16 residues. CDR3 DNA sequence: TGTGCCAGCAGTGAACAGTCGTCTAGCAGACCCTACGAGCAGTACTTC. Protein: CASSEQSSSRPYEQYF.

The DNA for the CDR3 is TGTGCCAGCAGTAAACAGGGCAATGAGCAGTTCTTC. It encodes CASSKQGNEQFF. The chain combines TRBV6-5 with TRBJ2-1, with D perhaps TRBD1 (6 bases). Trimming took off 5 bases at V and 6 bases at J, with 8 bases between the two ends. The CDR3 length is 12 residues. Per the germline V gene, CDR1 is MNHEY and CDR2 is SVGAGI.

The CDR3 DNA sequence: TGTGCCAGCAGCATACAGACAGAAAACACTGAAGCTTTCTTT. Translating it yields CASSIQTENTEAFF. V gene TRBV9 combines with J gene TRBJ1-1, with a possible D match to TRBD1 (5 bases). Germline CDR1 SGDLS, CDR2 YYNGEE. V was shortened by 4 bases and J by 2 bases, with 12 bases between the two germline ends. The CDR3 length is 14 residues.

This chain connects TRBV28 to TRBJ2-2, with D maybe TRBD1 (5 bases). CDR3 length: 14 amino acids. The V gene's germline CDR1 is MDHEN and CDR2 SYDVKM. V dropped 5 bases and J dropped 10 bases, with 17 bases sitting between them. The CDR3 nucleotides are TGTGCCAGCAGTGACGACGGACATCACGCGGAGCTGTTTTTT. Its protein product is CASSDDGHHAELFF.

This clone was recorded only once. The chain has TRBV30 and TRBJ1-4; 8 nucleotides line up with TRBD1. The CDR3 has 16 residues. Germline CDR1 and CDR2: GTSNPN and SVGIG (reference sequence). V trimming: 0 bases; J trimming: 3 bases; junction bases outside the gene matches: 6. Here the CDR3 DNA reads TGTGCCTGGAGTGTTCCCAAGACAGGGGCTAATGAAAAACTGTTTTTT. Translating gives CAWSVPKTGANEKLFF.

This sequence joins TRBV11-1 and TRBJ2-7, with D possibly TRBD2 on 6 matching bases. In germline, CDR1 is SGHAT, CDR2 FQDESV (reference sequence). V lost 5 bases and J 6 bases, leaving 23 bases between the germline ends. The CDR3 contains 16 residues. The CDR3 coding sequence is TGTGCCAGCAGCCTAGTGGGGGGAGCCCGGGGTATCGAGCAGTACTTC. It encodes CASSLVGGARGIEQYF.

The rearrangement links TRBV7-2 to TRBJ1-3; no clear D gene. This CDR3 comprises 12 residues. V lost 4 bases and J 8 bases, leaving 9 bases between the germline ends. Germline V lookup: CDR1 SGHTA, CDR2 FQGNSA. The CDR3 DNA follows: TGTGCCAGCAGCTCCCCAGCGGACACCATATATTTT. It specifies CASSSPADTIYF.

This clone has just one count. V usage is TRBV7-9 and J usage is TRBJ1-2; D is undetermined. The CDR3 spans 12 residues. In germline, CDR1 is SEHNR, CDR2 FQNEAQ (reference sequence). V dropped 3 bases and J dropped 2 bases, with 4 bases sitting between them. In nucleotides, the CDR3 is TGTGCCAGCAGCTTTCAGAACTATGGCTACACCTTC. It translates to CASSFQNYGYTF.

This chain uses TRBV7-2 with TRBJ2-7; 8 positions match TRBD2. In germline, CDR1 is SGHTA, CDR2 FQGNSA. The CDR3 is made up of 14 amino acids. V was pared by 5 bases and J by 4 bases, with 7 bases of the junction left unmatched. CDR3 bases: TGTGCCAGCAGCCCCGAACTAGCGGAGTACGAGCAGTACTTC. Translated: CASSPELAEYEQYF.

The chain uses TRBV25-1 and TRBJ2-7; no firm D call. V was shortened by 4 bases and J by 2 bases, with 3 bases between the two germline ends. The CDR3 consists of 11 residues. Germline CDR1 and CDR2: MGHDK and SYGVNS. The DNA of the CDR3 is TGTGCCAGCAGTGTTACCTACGAGCAGTACTTC. Translating gives CASSVTYEQYF.

The chain is built from TRBV7-9 and TRBJ2-7; 8 positions agree with TRBD1. This CDR3 is built from 12 residues. Germline V gene lookup returns CDR1 SEHNR and CDR2 FQNEAQ (reference sequence). Trimming removed 5 bases from V and 6 bases from J; junction bases left unmatched: 3. The CDR3 protein is CASSSTGGEQYF. The CDR3 DNA is TGTGCCAGCAGCAGCACAGGGGGCGAGCAGTACTTC.

V and J are TRBV19 and TRBJ1-3; unclear D gene. Germline loops: CDR1 LNHDA, CDR2 SQIVND (reference sequence). The V gene lost 7 bases and the J gene lost 2 bases, with 12 bases spanning the gap. This CDR3 has 14 amino acids. The DNA of the CDR3 is TGTGCCAGTACCATGGGTACAGCTGGAAACACCATATATTTT. Its protein product is CASTMGTAGNTIYF.

This chain uses TRBV7-2 with TRBJ2-1; 9 bases fit TRBD2. J lost 2 bases, V lost 1 base, and 6 bases had no gene match. Per the germline V gene, CDR1 is SGHTA and CDR2 is FQGNSA. This CDR3 has 17 amino acids. DNA for the CDR3: TGTGCCAGCAGCTTAGGGGTGCGGGGGGGCGCCTACAATGAGCAGTTCTTC. Translating gives CASSLGVRGGAYNEQFF.

The genes are TRBV7-2 and TRBJ2-5; the match to TRBD1 covers 9 bases. Per germline, CDR1 SGHTA and CDR2 FQGNSA. CDR3 length equals 17 residues. V lost 2 bases and J lost 5; bases outside the gene matches: 12. The CDR3 DNA sequence: TGTGCCAGCAGCTTATTTCCACAGGGGGCATTAGGGGAGACCCAGTACTTC. Residues: CASSLFPQGALGETQYF.

The J gene is TRBJ1-1, the V gene TRBV30; 9 bases match TRBD1. Trimming cost V 7 bases and J 11 bases; bases outside gene matches: 5. Germline assignment: CDR1 GTSNPN and CDR2 SVGIG (reference sequence). The CDR3 has 10 amino acids. CDR3 amino acids: CASTGTGAFF. The CDR3 DNA is TGTGCCTCCACCGGGACAGGGGCTTTCTTT.

The chain combines TRBV19 with TRBJ1-2, with D possibly being TRBD1 (5 bases). CDR1 LNHDA and CDR2 SQIVND come from the germline V gene (reference sequence). V was trimmed by 3 bases and J by 7 bases, leaving 18 bases between them. The CDR3 contains 15 residues. CDR3: CASSIVSGGASGYTF. Written as DNA, the CDR3 is TGTGCCAGTAGTATTGTTAGCGGGGGAGCAAGTGGCTACACCTTC.